The 15 T cell receptor beta chains in this list originate from one sample, sequenced in a study of T cell responses to AZD1222 COVID-19 vaccine. Repertoires were generated with immunoSEQ multiplex PCR, while TCRdb's copy carries only in-frame clones and drops some. Of tens of thousands of clones in the sample, under 95% were seen once. The source material was peripheral blood, sampled on day 0 of MenACWY control vaccination. Receptors were obtained from an adult in good health.

The rearrangement uses TRBV5-6 and TRBJ2-6; D unresolved. Germline CDR1 is SGHDT and CDR2 is YYEEEE. V lost 0 bases and J 0 bases, leaving 7 bases between the germline ends. The CDR3 totals 16 residues. The CDR3 spells CASSLDMGSGANVLTF. The CDR3 bases are TGTGCCAGCAGCTTGGATATGGGCTCTGGGGCCAACGTCCTGACTTTC.

This clone was detected only once. The rearrangement uses TRBV18 and TRBJ1-4; 7 nucleotides agree with TRBD1. V was pared by 1 base and J by 1 base, with 3 bases of the junction left unmatched. This CDR3 contains 16 residues. In germline, CDR1 is KGHSH, CDR2 LQKENI. DNA of the CDR3: TGTGCCAGCTCACCACAGGGGGCTGGAACTAATGAAAAACTGTTTTTT. Its translation is CASSPQGAGTNEKLFF.

The chain employs TRBV24-1 and TRBJ1-1, with a weak D call TRBD1 (5 bases). The germline V gene encodes CDR1 KGHDR and CDR2 SFDVKD. The CDR3 is 14 amino acids. V was trimmed by 5 bases and J by 0 bases, leaving 9 bases between them. CDR3 residues: CATSATGVNTEAFF. The CDR3 coding sequence is TGTGCCACCAGTGCCACAGGCGTGAACACTGAAGCTTTCTTT.

The rearrangement uses TRBV23-1 and TRBJ2-7, with a possible D match to TRBD2 (6 bases). TRBV23-1 falls under the ORF class, with uncertain function. There are 14 residues in the CDR3. The germline V and J ends were trimmed by 2 bases and 3 bases, with 11 bases remaining between them. Written as DNA, the CDR3 is TGCGCCAGCAGTCAAGTAGCGGCTGACTACGAGCAGTACTTC. The encoded protein is CASSQVAADYEQYF.

This CDR3 reads CASSLGRRNEQYF. The CDR3 DNA reads as TGTGCCAGCAGTTTAGGACGAAGGAACGAGCAGTACTTC. The V call is TRBV27, the J call TRBJ2-7; D is unresolved. Germline V gene data show CDR1 as MNHEY and CDR2 as SMNVEV (reference sequence). The ends were cut back, 2 bases at V and 5 bases at J, with 10 bases in the middle. The CDR3 loop spans 13 amino acids.

The chain recombines TRBV27 with TRBJ1-6, with TRBD1 matching 7 bases. J gave up 9 bases and V 2 bases, and 16 bases lay outside the gene matches. Germline V gives CDR1 MNHEY, CDR2 SMNVEV (reference sequence). The CDR3 extends over 18 amino acids. CDR3 sequence (DNA): TGTGCCAGCAGTTTAACACTACAGGGGCGCCGGATGGGTTCACCCCTCCACTTT. As protein: CASSLTLQGRRMGSPLHF.

The V call is TRBV5-5, the J call TRBJ1-2; TRBD1 might be the D (6 bases). Germline CDR1 and CDR2: SGHKS and YYEKEE (reference sequence). This CDR3 comprises 16 residues. Trimming stripped 1 base from V and 0 bases from J, with 13 bases between. The CDR3 sequence: CASSLKGQGTNYGYTF. CDR3 nucleotides: TGTGCCAGCAGCTTGAAGGGGCAGGGGACTAACTATGGCTACACCTTC. The variable domain in full, completed from reference TRBV5-5 and TRBJ1-2, reads DAGVTQSPTHLIKTRGQQVTLRCSPISGHKSVSWYQQVLGQGPQFIFQYYEKEERGRGNFPDRFSARQFPNYSSELNVNALLLGDSALYLCASSLKGQGTNYGYTFGSGTRLTVV.

V is TRBV5-4 and J is TRBJ1-2, with TRBD1 identical over 7 bases. CDR1 and CDR2 from the germline V gene are SGHNT and YYREEE (reference sequence). The CDR3 runs to 14 residues. V trimming: 2 bases; J trimming: 2 bases; junction bases outside the gene matches: 3. The CDR3 nucleotides read TGTGCCAGCAGCTTAGTAGGGGGCAACTATGGCTACACCTTC. Its protein is CASSLVGGNYGYTF.

This clone was found a few times. The chain uses TRBV5-1 and TRBJ2-1; 11 bases line up with TRBD2. Germline values: CDR1 SGHRS, CDR2 YFSETQ. The ends lost 7 bases at V and 2 bases at J; junction bases unmatched: 5. This CDR3 has 15 amino acids. The CDR3 DNA is TGCGCCAGCTATACTAGCGGGAGCCCCTACAATGAGCAGTTCTTC. Its translation is CASYTSGSPYNEQFF.

The rearrangement links TRBV6-4 to TRBJ2-2; D not resolved. Trimming left V 4 bases short and J 0 bases short, with 3 bases between. Germline assignment: CDR1 MRHNA and CDR2 SNTAGT. The CDR3 loop spans 13 amino acids. CDR3 amino acids: CASSAANTGELFF. The CDR3 DNA reads TGTGCCAGCAGTGCAGCGAACACCGGGGAGCTGTTTTTT.

The chain is built from TRBV12-3 or TRBV12-4 and TRBJ2-3, with unresolved D. CDR3 length: 13 amino acids. V gave up 10 bases and J gave up 2 bases, with 13 bases separating them. CDR3: CAIATQNTDTQYF. The DNA of the CDR3 is TGTGCCATCGCCACCCAGAACACAGATACGCAGTATTTT.

V and J are TRBV18 and TRBJ1-2; D may be TRBD1 (5 bases). Trimming removed 3 bases at V and 8 bases at J, with 13 bases between. The germline V gene has CDR1 KGHSH and CDR2 LQKENI. This CDR3 region has 13 residues. The CDR3: CASSPNSGDGYTF. DNA for the CDR3: TGTGCCAGCTCACCTAATTCTGGGGACGGCTACACCTTC. Full variable domain (remainder filled in from reference TRBV18 and TRBJ1-2): NAGVMQNPRHLVRRRGQEARLRCSPMKGHSHVYWYRQLPEEGLKFMVYLQKENIIDESGMPKERFSAEFPKEGPSILRIQQVVRGDSAAYFCASSPNSGDGYTFGSGTRLTVV.

This chain joins TRBV11-2 and TRBJ1-2; TRBD1 might be the D (6 bases). The ends were cut back, 0 bases at V and 8 bases at J, with 19 bases in the middle. Per the germline V gene, CDR1 is SGHAT and CDR2 is FQNNGV. The CDR3 length is 16 residues. CDR3 sequence: CASSLDRGDRIRGYTF. DNA for the CDR3: TGTGCCAGCAGCTTAGATCGTGGAGACAGGATAAGGGGCTACACCTTC.

A word on this clone: A junction end diverges from the germline sequence, so it may reflect a read error. The same CDR3 can be traced to other DNA sequences in this sample. The chain is built from TRBV6-5 and TRBJ2-7; the D is unclear. Germline lookup yields CDR1 MNHEY and CDR2 SVGAGI. CDR3 size: 12 residues. The CDR3 loop reads CASRRSSYEQYF. As DNA, the CDR3 is TGTGCCAGCAGGCGAAGCTCCTACGAGCAGTACTTT.

The CDR3 spells CASSFTGGDEKLFF. The CDR3 DNA is TGTGCCAGCAGCTTCACAGGGGGGGATGAAAAACTGTTTTTT. The chain couples TRBV5-4 to TRBJ1-4; 8 bases map to TRBD1. The germline V gene encodes CDR1 SGHNT and CDR2 YYREEE (reference sequence). Trimming took 2 bases from V and 6 from J; bases not matched to a gene: 3. CDR3 length equals 14 residues.